The clone carrying this T cell receptor (beta chain) has only a few counts. The table came from immunoSEQ multiplex PCR; TCRdb's copy has only in-frame clones and leaves some out. The data hold about 69,000 clones, with over 65% observed a single time. This sample is drawn from a study of T cell responses to AZD1222 COVID-19 vaccine. Germline CDR1 and CDR2: SGHNT and YENEEA. With 5 bases clipped from V and 4 bases from J, the junction kept 8 bases outside the gene matches. CDR3 length: 15 residues. The sequence was collected from an adult who received the AZD1222 COVID-19 vaccine. This material consisted of peripheral blood, taken 28 days after the second AZD1222 dose. The rearrangement links TRBV11-3 to TRBJ1-3; 7 nucleotides agree with TRBD1. CDR3 DNA sequence: TGTGCCAGCAGCCTTCGACAGGGATCAGGAAACACCATATATTTT. Translating it yields CASSLRQGSGNTIYF.